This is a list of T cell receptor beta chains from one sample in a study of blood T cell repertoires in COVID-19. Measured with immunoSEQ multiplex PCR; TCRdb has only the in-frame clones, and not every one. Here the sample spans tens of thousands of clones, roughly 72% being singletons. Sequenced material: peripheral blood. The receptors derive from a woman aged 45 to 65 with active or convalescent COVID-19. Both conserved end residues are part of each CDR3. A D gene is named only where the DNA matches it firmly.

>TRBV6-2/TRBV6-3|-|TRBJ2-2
CASSKFRDTGELFF
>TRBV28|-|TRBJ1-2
CASSPSQGYGYTF
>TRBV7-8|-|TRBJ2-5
CASSDDGGWGETQYF
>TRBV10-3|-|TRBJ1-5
CAISESGGDQPQHF
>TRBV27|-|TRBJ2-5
CASSLSHGGVETQYF
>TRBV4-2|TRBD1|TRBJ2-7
CASSQDWDSPYEQYF
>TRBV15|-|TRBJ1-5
CATSRDLGPGKGGNQPQHF
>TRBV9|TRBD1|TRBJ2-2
CASSGTGNTGELFF
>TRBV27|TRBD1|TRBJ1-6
CASRRAGTGGSPLHF
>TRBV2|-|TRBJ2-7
CASRTGTYEQYF
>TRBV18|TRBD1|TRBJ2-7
CASSPWDSTYEQYF
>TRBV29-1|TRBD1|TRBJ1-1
CSARTGLNTEAFF
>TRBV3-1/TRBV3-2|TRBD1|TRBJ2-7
CASTLAGTEPYEQYF
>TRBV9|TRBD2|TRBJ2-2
CASSVAKRERKGELFF
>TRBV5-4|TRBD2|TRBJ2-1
CASSPAGGAGAREQFF
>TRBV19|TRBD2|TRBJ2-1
CASSPPAGEPRGNEQFF
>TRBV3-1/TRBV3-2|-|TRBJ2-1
CASSGETYNEQFF
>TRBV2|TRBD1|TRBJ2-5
CASSLDRGGQETQYF
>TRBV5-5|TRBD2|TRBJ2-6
CASSLAGLAGLSGANVLTF
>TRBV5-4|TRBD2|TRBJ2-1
CASSSGLAAYNEQFF
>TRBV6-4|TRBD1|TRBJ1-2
CASSDSGRGNPRTHYGYTF
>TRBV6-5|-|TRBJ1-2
CASGGARTVRGYTF
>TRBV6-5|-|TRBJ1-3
CASSPPGGNTIYF
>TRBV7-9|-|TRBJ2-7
CASSASSVSYEQYF
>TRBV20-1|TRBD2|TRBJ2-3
CSASGGLAGNTDTQYF
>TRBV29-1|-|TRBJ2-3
CSLKRGLSQYF
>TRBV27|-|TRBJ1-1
CASSAPSRGYAEAFF
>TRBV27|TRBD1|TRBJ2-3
CASSLRTGLLTDTQYF
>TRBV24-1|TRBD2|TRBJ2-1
CATSGPSLAETYNEQFF
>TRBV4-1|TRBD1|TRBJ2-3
CASSQDVGQATDTQYF
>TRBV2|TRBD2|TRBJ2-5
CASSELGGGETQYF
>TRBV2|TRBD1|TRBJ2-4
CASKSDRGQNIQYF
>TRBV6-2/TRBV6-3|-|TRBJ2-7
CASSYSRPPLVGEQYF
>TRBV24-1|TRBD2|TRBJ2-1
CATRPSGGSGNEQFF
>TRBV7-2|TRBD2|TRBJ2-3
CASSLSGRDTQYF
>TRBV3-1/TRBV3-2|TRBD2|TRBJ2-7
CASSQTGTSGSYEQYF
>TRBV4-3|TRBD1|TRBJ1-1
CASSQDLLTGGATEAFF
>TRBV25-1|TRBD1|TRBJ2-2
CASSDTGTGGVTGELFF
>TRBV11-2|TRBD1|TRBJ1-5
CASSPDRGSNQPQHF
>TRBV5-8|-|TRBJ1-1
CASRPGLLLPTEAFF
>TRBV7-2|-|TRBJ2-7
CASSLGGVTYEQYF
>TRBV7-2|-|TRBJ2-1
CASSFRGLTNEQFF
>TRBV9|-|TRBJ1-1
CASSVAPGNTEAFF
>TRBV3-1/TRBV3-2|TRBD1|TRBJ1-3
CASSQDLKRQGNTIYF
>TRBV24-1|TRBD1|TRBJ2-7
CATSQGALYEQYF
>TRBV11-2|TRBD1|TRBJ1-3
CASSRGTGSGNTIYF
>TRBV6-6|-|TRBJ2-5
CASSYESYQETQYF
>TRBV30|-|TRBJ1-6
CAWTGGRGATSPLHF
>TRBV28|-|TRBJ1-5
CASSFGTAGPQHF
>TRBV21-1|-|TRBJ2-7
CASSPNRPGQGPYEQYF
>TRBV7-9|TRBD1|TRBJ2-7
CASTRQGGPYEQYF
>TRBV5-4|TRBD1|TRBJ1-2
CASRRGQGGYTF
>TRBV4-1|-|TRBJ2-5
CASSQDWGLGLHETQYF
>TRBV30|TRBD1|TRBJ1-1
CACRKGASTEAFF
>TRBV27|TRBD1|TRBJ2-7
CATRFGTGYEQYF
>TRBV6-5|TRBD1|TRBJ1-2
CASTPTGGTGYTF
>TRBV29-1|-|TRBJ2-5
CSVDRQAETQYF
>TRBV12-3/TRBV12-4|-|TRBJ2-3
CASSLRGGDTQYF
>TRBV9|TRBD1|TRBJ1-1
CASSAATGNRRGTEAFF
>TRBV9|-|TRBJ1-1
CASSGALGAEAFF